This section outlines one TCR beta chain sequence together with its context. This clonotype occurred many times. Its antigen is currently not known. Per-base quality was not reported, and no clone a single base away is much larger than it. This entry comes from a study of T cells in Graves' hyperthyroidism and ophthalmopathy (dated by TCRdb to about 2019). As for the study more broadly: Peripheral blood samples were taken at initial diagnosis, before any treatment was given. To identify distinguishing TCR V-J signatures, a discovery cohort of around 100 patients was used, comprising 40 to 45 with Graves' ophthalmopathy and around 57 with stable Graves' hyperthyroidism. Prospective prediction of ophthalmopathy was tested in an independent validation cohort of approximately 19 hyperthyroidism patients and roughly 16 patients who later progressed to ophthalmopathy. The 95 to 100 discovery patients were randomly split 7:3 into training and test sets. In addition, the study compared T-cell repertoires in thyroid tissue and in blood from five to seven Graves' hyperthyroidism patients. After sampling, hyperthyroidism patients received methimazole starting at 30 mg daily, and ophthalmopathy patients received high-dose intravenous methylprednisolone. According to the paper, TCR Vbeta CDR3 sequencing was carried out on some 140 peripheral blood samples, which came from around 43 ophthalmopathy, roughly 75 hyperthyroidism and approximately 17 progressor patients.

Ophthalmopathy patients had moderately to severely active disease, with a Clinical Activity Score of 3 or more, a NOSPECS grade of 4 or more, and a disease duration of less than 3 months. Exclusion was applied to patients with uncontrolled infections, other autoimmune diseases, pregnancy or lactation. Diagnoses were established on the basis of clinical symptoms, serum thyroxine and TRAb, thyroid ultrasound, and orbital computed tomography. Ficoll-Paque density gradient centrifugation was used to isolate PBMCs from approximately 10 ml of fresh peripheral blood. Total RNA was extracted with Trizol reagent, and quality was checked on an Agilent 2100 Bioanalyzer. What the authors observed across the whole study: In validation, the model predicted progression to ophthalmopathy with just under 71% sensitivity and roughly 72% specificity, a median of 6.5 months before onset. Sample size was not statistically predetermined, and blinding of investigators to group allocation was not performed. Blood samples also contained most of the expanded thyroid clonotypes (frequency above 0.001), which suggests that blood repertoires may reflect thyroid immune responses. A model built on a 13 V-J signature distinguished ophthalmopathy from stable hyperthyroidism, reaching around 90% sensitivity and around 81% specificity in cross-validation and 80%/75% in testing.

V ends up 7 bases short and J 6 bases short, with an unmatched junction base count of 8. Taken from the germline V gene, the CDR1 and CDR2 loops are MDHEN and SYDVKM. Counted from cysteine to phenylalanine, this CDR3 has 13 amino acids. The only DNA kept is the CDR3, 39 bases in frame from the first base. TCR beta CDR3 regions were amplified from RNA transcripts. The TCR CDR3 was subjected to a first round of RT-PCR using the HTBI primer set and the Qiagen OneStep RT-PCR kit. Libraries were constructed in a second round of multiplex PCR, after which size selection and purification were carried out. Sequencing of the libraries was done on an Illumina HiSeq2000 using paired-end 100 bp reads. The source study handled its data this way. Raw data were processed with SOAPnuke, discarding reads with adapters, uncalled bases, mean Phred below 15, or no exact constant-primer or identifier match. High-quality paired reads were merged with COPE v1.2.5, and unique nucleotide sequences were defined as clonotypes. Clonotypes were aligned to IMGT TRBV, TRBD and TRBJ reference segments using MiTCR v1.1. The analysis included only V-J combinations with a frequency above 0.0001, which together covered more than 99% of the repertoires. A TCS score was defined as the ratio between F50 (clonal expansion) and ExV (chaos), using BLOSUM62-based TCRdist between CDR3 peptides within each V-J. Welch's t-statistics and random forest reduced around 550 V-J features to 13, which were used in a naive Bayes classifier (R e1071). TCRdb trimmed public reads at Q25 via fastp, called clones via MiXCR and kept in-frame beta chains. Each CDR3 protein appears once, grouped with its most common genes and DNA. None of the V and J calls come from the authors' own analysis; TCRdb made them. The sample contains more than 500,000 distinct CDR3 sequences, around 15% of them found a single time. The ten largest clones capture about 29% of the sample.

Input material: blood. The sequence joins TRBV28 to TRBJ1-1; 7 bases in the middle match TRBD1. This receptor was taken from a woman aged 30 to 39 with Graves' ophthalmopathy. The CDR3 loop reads CASTRGKWAEAFF. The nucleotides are TGTGCCAGCACCAGGGGGAAGTGGGCTGAAGCTTTCTTT.